Sequencing of this T cell receptor (beta chain) was carried out in a study of blood T cell repertoires in COVID-19 (dated by TCRdb to about 2020). In the study overall: Samples from collaborators originated in the United States, Italy and Spain and spanned both the acute and convalescent phases of COVID-19. Sample metadata almost always included a de-identified subject ID, COVID-19 status, age in years and sex. The repertoires were made available in a free public database intended to serve as a resource for research on the immune response to SARS-CoV-2. Subjects who had been exposed to COVID-19, were actively infected with it, or had recovered from it provided the deeply sampled blood TCRbeta repertoires that made up the dataset. The material from the prospective study consisted of cDNA or gDNA derived from T cells, B-cell-depleted T cells, or PBMCs. Where HLA class I and class II types were available, the types were taken from metadata supplied by the sample provider, not from assay-based typing. Samples came from the ongoing ImmuneRACE study (first 160 participants) plus 1,254 subjects from 6 global collaborators. Here is what the overall study found, with its caveats: The quantity of clinical and demographic metadata differed by source and by participant and was supplied without curation.

In its sample, this clone was seen once. The clone's antigen remains unknown. It has no much larger one-base neighbor in the sample; base qualities were not kept. TCRbeta CDR3 regions were amplified from genomic DNA using the immunoSEQ Assay, a bias-controlled multiplex PCR. The authors processed their data as follows. Nucleated cell counts per sample were estimated from amplification of reference gene primers within the assay. To quantify the absolute abundance of each unique TCRbeta CDR3 rearrangement, sequence reads were collapsed and filtered. For each sample, productive Simpson clonality was calculated as the square root of Simpson's diversity index across productive rearrangements. TCRdb retrieved this table from immuneACCESS and kept in-frame rearrangements only. Not all clones are present; in checked studies, unresolved V genes account for under half, and no reason is known for the remainder. V, J and clone size derive from that table, while D and trimming were established from the DNA sequence. The sample table contains fewer than 350,000 clones; only one count was recorded for 90% of them. Clones ranked in the top ten supply approximately 1.5% of the sample.

In the prospective study, participants were roughly 18 to 95 years old, resided in fewer than 25 geographic areas of the United States, and were enrolled through a virtual design. Cohort assignment in the prospective study relied on participant-reported clinical history from a screening survey and a study questionnaire. Mobile phlebotomists in the prospective study collected whole blood, serum and a nasopharyngeal or oropharyngeal swab from every participant. Prospective study participants could optionally give additional blood draws and questionnaires over an approximately 2-month period. Before DNA extraction, blood samples from the prospective study were shipped at room temperature or frozen. V is reduced by 3 bases and J by 1 base, leaving a spacing of 9 bases between them. Inclusive of the bounding cysteine and phenylalanine, the CDR3 is 15 residues long. The sequence is cut down to CDR3 DNA, 45 bases in frame from base 1. The CDR1 and CDR2 encoded by the germline V gene are MDHEN and SYDVKM.

The rearrangement joined TRBV28 to TRBJ2-2; no D gene is confidently identified. This sequence was found in a woman aged 18-30 years with acute COVID-19. The sequencing input was PBMCs or T cells enriched from blood (not recorded which). Here the CDR3 is given as CASSFGLVNTGELFF. The DNA reads TGTGCCAGCAGTTTTGGCCTAGTGAACACCGGGGAGCTGTTTTTT.